This paragraph reports one TCR beta chain. The table lists this clonotype with a few counts. Its antigen specificity is not known. No base qualities exist here, and no much larger clone lies one base off it. From the cysteine through the phenylalanine, the CDR3 covers 14 amino acids. The read is trimmed to its CDR3 DNA, 42 bases read in frame from base 1. Trimming at the junction amounts to 5 bases on V and 0 bases on J, and the germline ends lie 10 bases apart. In light of the paper, this sample's treatment or condition label describes: allogeneic hematopoietic cell transplantation with graft depleted of TCRalphabeta T cells and CD19 B cells. The children who served as transplant recipients had been given grafts of TCRalphabeta/CD19-depleted allogeneic hematopoietic cells. These data come from a study of T-cell reconstitution after alpha-beta-depleted transplantation in children listed by TCRdb under 2016. Regarding the study in general: Using TCR repertoire profiling, the study quantitatively followed how T-cell immune reconstitution unfolded in children after TCRalphabeta/CD19-depleted allogeneic hematopoietic cell transplantation.

The paper's findings and limits, for the study overall: Apparently early alphabetaT-cell count recovery about two months after transplant reportedly relied on only several hundred rapidly expanded clones derived from non-depleted graft cells. The high TCRbeta diversity at day 60 in some patients was ascribed to recipient T cells and intrathymic progenitors that had survived conditioning. Hyperexpanded clone frequencies declined over subsequent months; after one year, T-cell counts and TCRbeta diversity were mostly attributed to newly produced T cells.

Preparation of the library involved PCR. The instrument given in TCRdb is Illumina HiSeq 2500. Molecular barcoding was employed in the preparation of TCR libraries, with unique molecular identifiers being used to normalize TCRbeta repertoire quantification. TCRdb passed the public sequencing reads through fastp at Q25 and MiXCR, retaining productive beta sequences. Rows matching on CDR3 protein sequence are summarized as one entry with the most common DNA and genes. In this sample the table shows around 440,000 distinct CDR3 sequences, under 20% of which occur a single time. Approximately 29% of the sample lies in the top ten.

Recombination connected TRBV12-3 or TRBV12-4 to TRBJ2-5; the D gene is perhaps TRBD1, on 5 matching bases. This clonotype was obtained from a boy younger than two who had a stem cell transplant for Wiskott-Aldrich syndrome, so the T cells may come from the graft donor. This specimen consisted of PBMCs, mostly from graft donor cells, obtained 360 days after TCRalphabeta/CD19-depleted stem cell transplant. In nucleotides, the sequence is TGTGCCAGCAGTGGAGACAGAAACCAAGAGACCCAGTACTTC. Translated, this gives CASSGDRNQETQYF.